What follows is one T cell receptor beta chain and its context. As yet, its antigen is unknown. A single record per CDR3 protein comes from TCRdb applying MiXCR to the 5' RACE reads. This table holds fewer than 350,000 distinct CDR3 sequences, roughly an eighth found once. The record originates from a study of T-cell memory formation after mild COVID-19. In the study overall: In these data, TCR clusters were largely donor specific. Study-level results: Cross-reactive memory seemingly joined, as some responding clones were found in pre-infection memory. Contracting CD4+ clones sat mainly in CM and EM; CD8+ in EMRA. The second-wave clones peaking on day 37 were not confirmed as SARS-CoV-2-specific.

This CDR3 spans 16 amino acids. V lost 5 bases, J lost 8 bases, and 27 bases lay in between. The V gene's germline CDR1 is DFQATT and CDR2 SNEGSKA (reference sequence). The sequenced material came from PBMCs or a T cell subset sorted from them (not recorded which). The receptor's source is a man between 18 and 35 years old who had mild COVID-19 (a few samples of this study predate the infection). Cell type and time point are not known. This chain joins TRBV20-1 and TRBJ1-2; maybe TRBD1 (5 bases). CDR3 in DNA: TGCAGTGCTTTGTCGACGGGACTCCGGGCGGATTTAGGCTACACCTTC. Translation: CSALSTGLRADLGYTF.